This TCR beta chain was identified in a study of radiation and T cells in renal cell carcinoma (TCRdb year 2020). With regard to the full study: The samples were obtained from a clinical trial, where primary renal cell carcinomas were treated with 15 Gy stereotactic body radiation therapy and then removed by nephrectomy 4 weeks afterward. In total, 53 samples underwent TCR beta sequencing: roughly 25 tumors plus 27 peripheral blood samples. Across all 50 or so samples, several million unique CDR3 nucleotide sequences encoding about 2.4 million unique CDR3 amino acid sequences were identified.

The investigation overall reported the following: Tracking of blood repertoire dynamics stopped at roughly 29 days after treatment, with no follow-up past that point. Top tumor clonotypes rose in blood from baseline to 2 weeks post-radiation, then contracted by 4 weeks, suggesting transient expansion of tumor-resident clones. Because pretreatment tumor biopsies were not available, the study could not determine whether clonotypes were already present within the tumor at baseline. Effects of radiation dose or scheduling on the TCR repertoire could not be addressed with the single-armed trial design.

The immunoSEQ kit was used, according to the manufacturer's recommendations, to generate TCR beta libraries from genomic DNA. For library preparation, a first multiplex PCR was performed with proprietary primers, followed by a second PCR in which unique barcodes were added, and bead cleanups were performed after each round. A positive control reaction and a negative control reaction, both provided in the kit, were run with every batch of samples. The final libraries were assessed on an Agilent 4200 TapeStation D1000 ScreenTape, pooled by volume, and quantified by qPCR. Sequencing ran on an Illumina NextSeq500 with a MidOutput 150-cycle cartridge, using 156 Read1 and 15 Index1 cycles with kit custom primers. The pooled library was loaded at 1.0 pM, and around 20% PhiX control was spiked in. In the authors' own workflow: Vendor-processed data were analyzed in R, with a clonotype defined as all T cells sharing the same CDR3 nucleotide sequence. For clone abundance analyses, frequencies were normalized to the 10,000 most abundant clones per sample. Public T cell clones, which averaged fewer than five per sample, were excluded before analysis. Tumor-enriched clonotypes and baseline blood-enriched clonotypes were defined as those with an abundance difference of at least 32-fold between compartments. A beta-binomial differential abundance model was used to identify clonotypes that were expanded or contracted between blood time points. Tumor-blood repertoire similarity was measured with the Baroni-Urbani and Buser coefficient, and groups were compared using two-tailed Wilcoxon tests in R. TCRdb provides this immuneACCESS table in a form limited to in-frame rearrangements. Some clones are lacking; in checked studies, under half of them reflect an unresolved V gene, and why the rest are absent is not known. The V and J calls and clone size are taken from that table; D and trimming were inferred from the DNA. For this sample there are 100,000 to 150,000 clones; roughly 91% appear just once. 5.8% of the sample is held by the ten biggest clonotypes.

Reading the label with the study, this specimen's time point is: blood 2 weeks post-SBRT. The intended sense of this specimen's treatment or condition label: 15 Gy SBRT to primary tumor, nephrectomy 4 weeks later. To track tumor-enriched clonotypes, serial peripheral blood was sampled from radiation-treated patients at baseline and at 2 weeks and 4 weeks after SBRT. Every patient's renal cell carcinoma showed clear cell pathology. The QIAamp DNA Blood Mini Kit (Qiagen) was used to prepare genomic DNA for TCR sequencing. Samples were included in the analyses only if all quality control checks were passed. The cysteine opens and the phenylalanine closes a CDR3 of 15 amino acids. Only the CDR3 part of the read is kept: 45 bases, read in frame from the first base. CDR1 and CDR2 are drawn from the germline V gene: SGHTA, FQGTGA. For this chain, trimming is 6 bases at the V end and 2 bases at the J end, and the number of junction bases without a gene match is 6.

A remark on this clone: The antigen it recognizes is unknown. Per-base quality was not reported, and no clone a single base away is much larger than it.

The rearrangement combines TRBV7-3 with TRBJ2-5, with 10 bases matching TRBD2. This TCR was sampled from a woman aged 70-85 years with renal cell carcinoma. The specimen was blood, collected from a patient whose treatment included radiotherapy and nephrectomy. The base sequence is TGTGCCAGCAGTTCGACTAGCGGGCCTCAAGAGACCCAGTACTTC. Its coded protein is CASSSTSGPQETQYF.